This T cell receptor (beta chain) was documented in a study of T cell responses to AZD1222 COVID-19 vaccine. Notes on the study in general: Across spike, vaccine-associated CD4 TCRs were found, dominant at 160-218 and 743-854. Donor demographics were predominantly white British with a female majority; clonal diversity may be underestimated. Repertoire sampling was restricted to post-peak T cell response timepoints.

Using immunoSEQ multiplex PCR, the repertoire was profiled, and TCRdb retains in-frame clones only, with some absent. The repertoire holds approximately 150,000 clones, with about nine tenths as singletons. In regard to this clone: Its cognate antigen is unknown.

The CDR3 has 14 residues. Trimming shortened V by 5 bases and J by 3 bases, and 11 bases separated the two germline ends. Germline CDR1 ENHRY, CDR2 SYGVKD. The rearrangement links TRBV10-3 to TRBJ1-5; D possibly corresponds to TRBD1 (6 bases). Source: peripheral blood, taken 28 days after the second AZD1222 dose. This TCR came from an adult who received the AZD1222 COVID-19 vaccine. CDR3 DNA: TGTGCCATCAGTACCGACAGGTCCAATCAGCCCCAGCATTTT. This encodes CAISTDRSNQPQHF.